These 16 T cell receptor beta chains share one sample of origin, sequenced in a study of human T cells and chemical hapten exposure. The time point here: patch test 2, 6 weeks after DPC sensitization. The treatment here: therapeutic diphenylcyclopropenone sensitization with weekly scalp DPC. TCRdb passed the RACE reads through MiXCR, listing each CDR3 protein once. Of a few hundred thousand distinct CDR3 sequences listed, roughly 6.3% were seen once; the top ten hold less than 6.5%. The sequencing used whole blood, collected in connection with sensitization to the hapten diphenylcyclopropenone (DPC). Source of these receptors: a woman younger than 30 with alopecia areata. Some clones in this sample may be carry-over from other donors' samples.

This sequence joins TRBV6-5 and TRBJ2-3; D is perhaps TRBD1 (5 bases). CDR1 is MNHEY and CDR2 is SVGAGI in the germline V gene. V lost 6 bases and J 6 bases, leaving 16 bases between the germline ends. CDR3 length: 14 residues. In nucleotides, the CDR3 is TGTGCCAGCAGCCTGACAGAGGTCCAGGATACGCAGTATTTT. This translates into CASSLTEVQDTQYF.

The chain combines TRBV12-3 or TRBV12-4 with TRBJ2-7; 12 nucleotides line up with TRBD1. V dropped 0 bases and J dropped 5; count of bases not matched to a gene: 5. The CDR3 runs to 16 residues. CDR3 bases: TGTGCCAGCAGTTTAGCTATCGGGACAGGGGGCCACGAGCAGTACTTC. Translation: CASSLAIGTGGHEQYF.

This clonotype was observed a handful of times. The CDR3 DNA reads TGCGCCAGCAGTCGCACCCCCGGCCACGCCACCTACGAGCAGTACTTC. Protein product: CASSRTPGHATYEQYF. V usage is TRBV4-1 and J usage is TRBJ2-7; D remains unclear. The CDR3 has 16 amino acids. Trimming took 6 bases from V and 2 from J, leaving 20 bases between them. Germline loops: CDR1 MGHRA, CDR2 YSYEKL.

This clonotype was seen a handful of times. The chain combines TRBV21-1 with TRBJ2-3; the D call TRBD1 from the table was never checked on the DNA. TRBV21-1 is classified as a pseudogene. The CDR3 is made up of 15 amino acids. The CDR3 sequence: CASSKGEQGIDTQYF. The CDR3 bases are TGTGCCAGCAGCAAAGGGGAACAGGGGATAGATACGCAGTATTTT.

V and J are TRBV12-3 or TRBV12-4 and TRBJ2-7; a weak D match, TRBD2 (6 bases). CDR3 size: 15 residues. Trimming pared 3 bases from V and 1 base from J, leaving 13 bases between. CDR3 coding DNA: TGTGCCAGCAGTTTTCGGGGCGCGGGGTCCTACGAGCAGTACTTC. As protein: CASSFRGAGSYEQYF.

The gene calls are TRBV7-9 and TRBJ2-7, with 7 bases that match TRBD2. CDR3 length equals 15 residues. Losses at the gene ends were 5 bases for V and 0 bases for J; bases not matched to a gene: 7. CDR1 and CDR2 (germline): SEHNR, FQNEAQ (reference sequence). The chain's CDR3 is CASSLWGGDSYEQYF. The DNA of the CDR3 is TGTGCCAGCAGCCTATGGGGGGGAGACTCCTACGAGCAGTACTTC.

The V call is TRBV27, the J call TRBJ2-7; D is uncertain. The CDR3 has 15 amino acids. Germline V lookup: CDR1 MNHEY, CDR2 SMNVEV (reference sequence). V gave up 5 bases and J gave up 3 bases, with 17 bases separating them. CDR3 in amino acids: CASSPQSNRFYEQYF. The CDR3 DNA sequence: TGTGCCAGCAGTCCCCAGTCAAACCGATTCTACGAGCAGTACTTC.

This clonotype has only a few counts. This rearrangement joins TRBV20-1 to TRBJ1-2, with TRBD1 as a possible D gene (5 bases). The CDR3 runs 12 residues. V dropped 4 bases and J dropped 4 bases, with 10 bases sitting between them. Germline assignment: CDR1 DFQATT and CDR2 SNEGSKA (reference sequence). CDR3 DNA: TGCAGTGCTACCCAGGGAGGCTATGGCTACACCTTC. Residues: CSATQGGYGYTF.

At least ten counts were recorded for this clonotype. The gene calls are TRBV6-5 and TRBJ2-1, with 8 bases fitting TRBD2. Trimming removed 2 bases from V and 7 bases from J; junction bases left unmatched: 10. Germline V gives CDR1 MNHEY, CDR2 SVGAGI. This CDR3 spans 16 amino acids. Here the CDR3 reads CASSYDGGGVVNEQFF. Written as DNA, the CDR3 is TGTGCCAGCAGTTACGACGGGGGGGGCGTAGTTAATGAGCAGTTCTTC.

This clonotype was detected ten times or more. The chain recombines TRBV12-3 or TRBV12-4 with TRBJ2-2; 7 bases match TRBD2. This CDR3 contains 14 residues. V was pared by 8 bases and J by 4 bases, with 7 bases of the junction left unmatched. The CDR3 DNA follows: TGTGCCAGCGCCCCGACTAGCCCCACCGGGGAGCTGTTTTTT. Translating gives CASAPTSPTGELFF.

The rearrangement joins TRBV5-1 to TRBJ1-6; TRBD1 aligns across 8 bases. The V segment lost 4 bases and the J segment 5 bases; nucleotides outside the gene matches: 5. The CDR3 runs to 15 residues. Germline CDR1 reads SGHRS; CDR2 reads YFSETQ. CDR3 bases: TGCGCCAGCAGCCCCCGGACAGGGAATAATTCACCCCTCCACTTT. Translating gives CASSPRTGNNSPLHF.

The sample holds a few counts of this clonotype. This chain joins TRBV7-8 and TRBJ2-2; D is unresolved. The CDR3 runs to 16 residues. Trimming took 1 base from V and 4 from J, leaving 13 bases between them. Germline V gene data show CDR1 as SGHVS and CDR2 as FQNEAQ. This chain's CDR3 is CASSLGLQSGTGELFF. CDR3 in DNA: TGTGCCAGCAGCTTAGGACTCCAGTCAGGCACCGGGGAGCTGTTTTTT. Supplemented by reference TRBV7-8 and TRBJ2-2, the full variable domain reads GAGVSQSPRYKVAKRGQDVALRCDPISGHVSLFWYQQALGQGPEFLTYFQNEAQLDKSGLPSDRFFAERPEGSVSTLKIQRTQQEDSAVYLCASSLGLQSGTGELFFGEGSRLTVL.

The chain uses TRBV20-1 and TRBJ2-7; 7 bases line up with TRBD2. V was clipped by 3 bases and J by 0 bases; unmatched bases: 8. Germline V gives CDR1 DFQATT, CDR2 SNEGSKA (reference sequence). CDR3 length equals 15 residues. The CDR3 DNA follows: TGCAGTGCTAGGGGCCCTAGCGGCGACTCCTACGAGCAGTACTTC. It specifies CSARGPSGDSYEQYF.

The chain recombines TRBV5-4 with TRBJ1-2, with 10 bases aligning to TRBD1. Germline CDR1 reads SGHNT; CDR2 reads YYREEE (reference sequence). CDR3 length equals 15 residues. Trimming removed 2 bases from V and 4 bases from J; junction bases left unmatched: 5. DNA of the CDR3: TGTGCCAGCAGCTTAGGACAGGGGGGAATCTATGGCTACACCTTC. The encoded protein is CASSLGQGGIYGYTF.

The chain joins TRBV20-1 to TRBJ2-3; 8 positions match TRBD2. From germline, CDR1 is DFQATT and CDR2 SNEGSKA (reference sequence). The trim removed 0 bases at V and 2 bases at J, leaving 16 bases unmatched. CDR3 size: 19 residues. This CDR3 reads CSARDGESNGGGPTDTQYF. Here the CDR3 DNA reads TGCAGTGCTAGAGACGGGGAGTCTAATGGCGGGGGGCCCACAGATACGCAGTATTTT.

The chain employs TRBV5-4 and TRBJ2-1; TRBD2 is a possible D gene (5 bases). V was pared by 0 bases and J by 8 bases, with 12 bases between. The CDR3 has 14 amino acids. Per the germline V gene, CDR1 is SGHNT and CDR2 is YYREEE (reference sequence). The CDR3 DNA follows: TGTGCCAGCAGCTTGGATCCGGGGAGCGATGAGCAGTTCTTC. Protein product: CASSLDPGSDEQFF. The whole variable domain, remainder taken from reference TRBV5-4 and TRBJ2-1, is ETGVTQSPTHLIKTRGQQVTLRCSSQSGHNTVSWYQQALGQGPQFIFQYYREEENGRGNFPPRFSGLQFPNYSSELNVNALELDDSALYLCASSLDPGSDEQFFGPGTRLTVL.